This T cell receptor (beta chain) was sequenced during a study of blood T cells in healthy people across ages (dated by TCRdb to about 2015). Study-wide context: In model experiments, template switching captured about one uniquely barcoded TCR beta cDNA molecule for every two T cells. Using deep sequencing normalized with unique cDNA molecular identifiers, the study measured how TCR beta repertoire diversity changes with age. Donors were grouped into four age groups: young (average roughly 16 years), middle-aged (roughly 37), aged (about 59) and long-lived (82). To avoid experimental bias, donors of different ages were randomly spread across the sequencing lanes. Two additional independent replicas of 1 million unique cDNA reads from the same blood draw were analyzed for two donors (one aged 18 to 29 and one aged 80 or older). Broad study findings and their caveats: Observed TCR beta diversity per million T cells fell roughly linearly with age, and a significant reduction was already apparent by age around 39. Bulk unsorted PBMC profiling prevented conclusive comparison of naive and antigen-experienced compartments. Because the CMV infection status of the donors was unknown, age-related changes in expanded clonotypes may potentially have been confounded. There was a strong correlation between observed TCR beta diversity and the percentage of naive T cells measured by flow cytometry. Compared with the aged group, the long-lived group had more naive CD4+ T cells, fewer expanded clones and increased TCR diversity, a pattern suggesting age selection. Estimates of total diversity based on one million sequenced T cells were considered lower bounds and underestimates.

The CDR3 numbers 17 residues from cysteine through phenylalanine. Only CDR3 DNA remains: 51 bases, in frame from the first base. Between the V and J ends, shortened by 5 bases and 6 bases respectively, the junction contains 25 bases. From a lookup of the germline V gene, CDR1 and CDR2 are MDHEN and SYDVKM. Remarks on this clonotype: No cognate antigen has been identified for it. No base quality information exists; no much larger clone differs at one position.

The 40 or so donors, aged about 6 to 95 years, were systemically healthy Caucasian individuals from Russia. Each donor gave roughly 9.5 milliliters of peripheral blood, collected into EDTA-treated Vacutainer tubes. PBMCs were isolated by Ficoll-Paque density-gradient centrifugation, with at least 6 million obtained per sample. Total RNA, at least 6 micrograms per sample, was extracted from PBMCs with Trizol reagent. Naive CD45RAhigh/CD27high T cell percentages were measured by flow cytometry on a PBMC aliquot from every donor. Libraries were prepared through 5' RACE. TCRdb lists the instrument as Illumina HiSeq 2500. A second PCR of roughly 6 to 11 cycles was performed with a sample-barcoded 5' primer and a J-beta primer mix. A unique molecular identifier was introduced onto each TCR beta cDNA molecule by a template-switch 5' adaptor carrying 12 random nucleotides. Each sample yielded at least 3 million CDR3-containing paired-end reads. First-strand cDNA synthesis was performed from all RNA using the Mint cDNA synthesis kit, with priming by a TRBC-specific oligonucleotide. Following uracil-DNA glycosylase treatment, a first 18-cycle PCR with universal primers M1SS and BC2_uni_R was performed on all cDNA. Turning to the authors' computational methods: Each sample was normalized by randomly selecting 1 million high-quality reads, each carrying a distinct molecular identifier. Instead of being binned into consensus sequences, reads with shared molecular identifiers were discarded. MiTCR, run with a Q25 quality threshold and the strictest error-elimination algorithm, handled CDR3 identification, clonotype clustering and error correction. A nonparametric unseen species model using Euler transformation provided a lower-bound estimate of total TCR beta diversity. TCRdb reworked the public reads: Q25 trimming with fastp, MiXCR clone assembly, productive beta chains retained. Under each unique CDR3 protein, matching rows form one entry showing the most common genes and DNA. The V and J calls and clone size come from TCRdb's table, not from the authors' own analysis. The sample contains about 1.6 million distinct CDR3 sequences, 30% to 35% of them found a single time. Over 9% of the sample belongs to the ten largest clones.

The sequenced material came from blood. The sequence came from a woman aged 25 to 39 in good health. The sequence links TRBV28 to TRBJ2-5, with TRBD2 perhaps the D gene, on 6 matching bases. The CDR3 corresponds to CASSTPTLALNLKTQYF. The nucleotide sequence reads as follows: TGTGCCAGCAGTACACCCACCCTAGCGTTAAACTTAAAGACCCAGTACTTC. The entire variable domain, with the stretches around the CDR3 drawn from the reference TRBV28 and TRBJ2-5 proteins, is DVKVTQSSRYLVKRTGEKVFLECVQDMDHENMFWYRQDPGLGLRLIYFSYDVKMKEKGDIPEGYSVSREKKERFSLILESASTNQTSMYLCASSTPTLALNLKTQYFGPGTRLLVL.